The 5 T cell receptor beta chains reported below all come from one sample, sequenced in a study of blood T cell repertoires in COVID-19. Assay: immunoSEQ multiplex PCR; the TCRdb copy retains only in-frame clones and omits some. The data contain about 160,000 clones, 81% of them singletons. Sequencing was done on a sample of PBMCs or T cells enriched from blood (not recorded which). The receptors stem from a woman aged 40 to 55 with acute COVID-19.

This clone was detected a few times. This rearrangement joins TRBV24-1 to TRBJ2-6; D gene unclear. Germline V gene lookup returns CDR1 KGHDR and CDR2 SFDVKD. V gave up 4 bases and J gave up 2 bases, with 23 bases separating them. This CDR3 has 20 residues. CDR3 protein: CATSDHTGSGYVTGANVLTF. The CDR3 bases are TGTGCCACCAGTGACCACACCGGGTCGGGTTATGTTACTGGGGCCAACGTCCTGACTTTC.

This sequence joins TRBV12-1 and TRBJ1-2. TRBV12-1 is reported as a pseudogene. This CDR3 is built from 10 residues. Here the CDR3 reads CASSPYGYTF. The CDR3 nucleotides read TGTGCCAGCAGCCCTTATGGCTACACCTTC.

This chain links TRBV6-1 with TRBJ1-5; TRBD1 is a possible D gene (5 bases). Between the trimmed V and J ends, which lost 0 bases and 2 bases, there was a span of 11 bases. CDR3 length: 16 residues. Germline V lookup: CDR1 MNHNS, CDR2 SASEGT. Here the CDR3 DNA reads TGTGCCAGCAGTGAAGCGGGGGGAACGGGCAATCAGCCCCAGCATTTT. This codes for CASSEAGGTGNQPQHF.

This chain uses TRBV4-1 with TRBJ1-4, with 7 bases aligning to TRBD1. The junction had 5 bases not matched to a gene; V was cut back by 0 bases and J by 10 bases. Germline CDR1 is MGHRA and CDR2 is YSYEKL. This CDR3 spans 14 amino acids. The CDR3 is CASSQETGKGKLFF. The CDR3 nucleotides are TGCGCCAGCAGCCAAGAGACAGGGAAAGGAAAACTGTTTTTT.

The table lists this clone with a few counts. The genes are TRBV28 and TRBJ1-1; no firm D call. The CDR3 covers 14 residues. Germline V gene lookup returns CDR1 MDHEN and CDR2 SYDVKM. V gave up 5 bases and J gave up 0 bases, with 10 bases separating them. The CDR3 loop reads CASSIAGLNTEAFF. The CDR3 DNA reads TGTGCCAGCAGTATAGCCGGCTTGAACACTGAAGCTTTCTTT.